What follows are 30 T cell receptor beta chains derived from one specimen sequenced in a study of cytomegalovirus exposure and HLA in healthy donors. Use of 60 Vbeta and 13 Jbeta primers characterized the PCR. Some clones are missing from TCRdb's copy, which holds only in-frame ones; the method was immunoSEQ multiplex PCR. The profile shows 110,000 to 150,000 clones, over 60% of them singletons. The sample was PBMCs. Every receptor here comes from a female donor in good health and CMV-seronegative.

The CDR3: CASSYSGGRASYEQYF. CDR3 nucleotides: TGTGCCAGCAGTTACTCGGGCGGGAGGGCCTCCTACGAGCAGTACTTC. The chain couples TRBV6-5 to TRBJ2-7; 9 nucleotides agree with TRBD2. The junction had 3 bases not matched to a gene; V was cut back by 0 bases and J by 0 bases. CDR3 length: 16 amino acids. CDR1 MNHEY and CDR2 SVGAGI come from the germline V gene.

V and J are TRBV5-1 and TRBJ1-2; D is possibly TRBD1 (5 bases). Germline V CDR1 and CDR2: SGHRS, YFSETQ. The CDR3 has 12 amino acids. V dropped 4 bases and J dropped 8 bases, with 12 bases sitting between them. The CDR3 DNA follows: TGCGCCAGCAGCGGAAACTCAGGGGGCTACACCTTC. It specifies CASSGNSGGYTF.

The genes are TRBV9 and TRBJ2-3, with TRBD1 matching 7 bases. CDR1 and CDR2 (germline): SGDLS, YYNGEE. J gave up 4 bases and V 0 bases, and 5 bases lay outside the gene matches. CDR3 length equals 15 residues. The CDR3 DNA is TGTGCCAGCAGCGTAGAGGGGGCGAGGTCAGATACGCAGTATTTT. The encoded protein is CASSVEGARSDTQYF.

The rearrangement joins TRBV10-1 to TRBJ2-5; a weak D match, TRBD1 (6 bases). V was trimmed by 8 bases and J by 5 bases, leaving 12 bases between them. The CDR3 is 12 amino acids. Looked up from germline, CDR1 is WNHNN and CDR2 is SYGVQD (reference sequence). The chain's CDR3 is CASSDSGETQYF. The DNA for the CDR3 is TGCGCCAGCTCGGACAGTGGGGAGACCCAGTACTTC.

This clone was seen only a few times. The chain carries TRBV6-6 and TRBJ2-7; 7 nucleotides match TRBD1. Germline V CDR1 and CDR2: MNHNY, SVGAGI (reference sequence). The CDR3 loop spans 16 amino acids. The trim removed 4 bases at V and 0 bases at J, leaving 9 bases unmatched. CDR3 bases: TGTGCCAGCAGTTTTAACAGGGGCCTGAGCTCCTACGAGCAGTACTTC. Amino acid sequence: CASSFNRGLSSYEQYF.

The V and J genes are TRBV6-5 and TRBJ1-5; D might be TRBD1 (6 bases). The germline V and J ends were trimmed by 6 bases and 1 base, with 13 bases remaining between them. Germline values: CDR1 MNHEY, CDR2 SVGAGI. The CDR3 spans 15 residues. The CDR3 DNA is TGTGCCAGCAGCCGGACAGTTACGAGCAATCAGCCCCAGCATTTT. The encoded protein is CASSRTVTSNQPQHF.

Notes on this clone: This sample also contains other DNA sequences that code for the same CDR3. This sequence joins TRBV28 and TRBJ1-5; 10 positions agree with TRBD1. The CDR3 extends over 14 amino acids. V was pared by 4 bases and J by 7 bases, with 4 bases of the junction left unmatched. Per germline, CDR1 MDHEN and CDR2 SYDVKM. The CDR3 loop is CASSSGQGSQPQHF. For the CDR3, the DNA is TGTGCCAGCAGTTCGGGACAGGGGAGCCAGCCCCAGCATTTT.

The chain combines TRBV10-3 with TRBJ2-3; the match to TRBD2 covers 14 bases. J was trimmed by 4 bases and V by 10 bases; bases with no gene match: 10. Germline CDR1 is ENHRY and CDR2 is SYGVKD. The CDR3 is 16 amino acids. CDR3 nucleotide sequence: TGTGCCACGCACCCTGGACTAGCGGGGGGCCCAGATACGCAGTATTTT. Translation: CATHPGLAGGPDTQYF.

The CDR3 is CASMGGLNTRQYF. The CDR3 bases are TGTGCCAGCATGGGTGGGCTAAATACGAGGCAGTACTTC. The chain carries TRBV27 and TRBJ2-7; D gene ambiguous. Trimming cost V 7 bases and J 9 bases, with 19 bases left between them. This CDR3 has 13 residues. Germline lookup yields CDR1 MNHEY and CDR2 SMNVEV (reference sequence).

The chain combines TRBV4-1 with TRBJ1-3; D is unclear. V lost 2 bases, J lost 4 bases, and 18 bases lay in between. Germline-derived CDR1 and CDR2 are MGHRA and YSYEKL. CDR3 size: 17 residues. CDR3 bases: TGCGCCAGCAGCCAATTGACGACCGCGGGGTCGGGAAACACCATATATTTT. Residues: CASSQLTTAGSGNTIYF.

This clone occurred once. This chain uses TRBV9 with TRBJ1-3, with D possibly matching TRBD1 (5 bases). The germline V gene has CDR1 SGDLS and CDR2 YYNGEE. This CDR3 comprises 16 residues. V lost 1 base to trimming and J lost 0 bases, with 11 bases between them. In DNA, the CDR3 is TGTGCCAGCAGCGTATGGGATAGGGGCTCTGGAAACACCATATATTTT. Amino acids: CASSVWDRGSGNTIYF.

The V gene is TRBV7-2, the J gene TRBJ1-5; 7 bases are a match to TRBD1. The CDR3 is 15 amino acids. Looked up from germline, CDR1 is SGHTA and CDR2 is FQGNSA. The junction had 14 bases not matched to a gene; V was cut back by 2 bases and J by 13 bases. CDR3 sequence (DNA): TGTGCCAGCAGCTTATCACAGGGGCCTACAGGTATACAGCATTTT. Its protein is CASSLSQGPTGIQHF.

This clone occurred a few times. The chain has TRBV18 and TRBJ2-1, with D possibly being TRBD2 (5 bases). The V end lost 5 bases, the J end lost 5 bases, and 19 bases lay between the germline ends. CDR1 is KGHSH, CDR2 LQKENI, per germline. The CDR3 is 16 amino acids. Here the CDR3 reads CASSGLEVRLDNEQFF. The CDR3 region has the DNA TGTGCCAGCTCAGGCCTGGAGGTACGACTTGACAATGAGCAGTTCTTC.

This clone was observed a single time. The chain joins TRBV5-1 to TRBJ1-2; 7 bases are shared with TRBD1. Germline V gene lookup returns CDR1 SGHRS and CDR2 YFSETQ. This CDR3 contains 14 residues. J was trimmed by 3 bases and V by 0 bases; bases with no gene match: 2. The DNA for the CDR3 is TGCGCCAGCAGCTTGGGGGACAGAGACTATGGCTACACCTTC. This codes for CASSLGDRDYGYTF.

The rearrangement uses TRBV19 and TRBJ2-1; D gene uncertain. Germline CDR1 LNHDA, CDR2 SQIVND (reference sequence). This CDR3 comprises 10 residues. V lost 7 bases and J lost 9, with 7 bases in between. The CDR3 nucleotides read TGTGCCAGTACGTTCGGTGAGCAGTTCTTC. This translates into CASTFGEQFF.

V and J are TRBV15 and TRBJ2-2; 10 bases line up with TRBD2. V trimming: 5 bases; J trimming: 3 bases; junction bases outside the gene matches: 12. Germline V lookup: CDR1 LNHNV, CDR2 YYDKDF (reference sequence). The CDR3 contains 18 residues. The CDR3 is CATSGTGTSVIHTGELFF. The CDR3 nucleotides read TGTGCCACCAGCGGAACCGGGACTAGCGTTATCCACACCGGGGAGCTGTTTTTT.

This clone was seen a handful of times. CDR3 residues: CASSSTVMNEQFF. The CDR3 DNA follows: TGTGCCAGCAGTTCCACAGTAATGAATGAGCAGTTCTTC. The chain employs TRBV28 and TRBJ2-1; D unclear. The CDR3 extends over 13 amino acids. CDR1 and CDR2 from the germline V gene are MDHEN and SYDVKM. The ends were cut back, 4 bases at V and 7 bases at J, with 11 bases in the middle.

The chain recombines TRBV2 with TRBJ2-7, with a weak D call TRBD1 (5 bases). The V gene lost 7 bases and the J gene lost 0 bases, with 22 bases spanning the gap. The CDR3 length is 17 residues. Germline-derived CDR1 and CDR2 are SNHLY and FYNNEI. The CDR3 region is CASKPWPQETNSYEQYF. Written as DNA, the CDR3 is TGTGCCAGCAAACCGTGGCCACAGGAAACGAACTCCTACGAGCAGTACTTC. The full variable domain, completed using reference TRBV2 and TRBJ2-7, is EPEVTQTPSHQVTQMGQEVILRCVPISNHLYFYWYRQILGQKVEFLVSFYNNEISEKSEIFDDQFSVERPDGSNFTLKIRSTKLEDSAMYFCASKPWPQETNSYEQYFGPGTRLTVT.

The DNA for the CDR3 is TGTGCCAGCAGGAGCTCGGGACTAGCGAAATCCAATGAGCAGTTCTTC. Translated: CASRSSGLAKSNEQFF. The chain carries TRBV28 and TRBJ2-1; 10 nucleotides agree with TRBD2. V lost 6 bases to trimming and J lost 6 bases; unmatched junction nucleotides: 11. The V gene's germline CDR1 is MDHEN and CDR2 SYDVKM. CDR3 length: 16 amino acids.

CDR3 residues: CASSPRGGTSNEQFF. The CDR3 nucleotides are TGTGCCAGCAGCCCGCGGGGGGGCACCTCCAATGAGCAGTTCTTC. The genes are TRBV9 and TRBJ2-1; 9 positions match TRBD2. V dropped 4 bases and J dropped 6; count of bases not matched to a gene: 8. Germline lookup yields CDR1 SGDLS and CDR2 YYNGEE. CDR3 size: 15 residues.

This clone was seen a handful of times. The chain links TRBV4-1 to TRBJ2-7; no definite D call. V was trimmed by 1 base and J by 3 bases, leaving 22 bases between them. The CDR3 consists of 18 residues. The germline V gene encodes CDR1 MGHRA and CDR2 YSYEKL. CDR3 amino acids: CASSQVINIGGSYYEQYF. The CDR3 DNA reads as TGCGCCAGCAGCCAAGTTATAAATATTGGCGGCTCCTACTACGAGCAGTACTTC.

This clone was detected only a few times. The V gene is TRBV25-1, the J gene TRBJ1-1, with 7 nucleotides matching TRBD1. V shed 0 bases and J 4 bases; nucleotides not matched to a gene: 2. The CDR3 covers 14 residues. Germline V gene sequence: CDR1 MGHDK, CDR2 SYGVNS. CDR3 sequence: CASSEYRDSTEAFF. CDR3 nucleotide sequence: TGTGCCAGCAGTGAATATCGGGACAGCACTGAAGCTTTCTTT.

The chain links TRBV7-2 to TRBJ2-1; TRBD2 might be the D (7 bases). The CDR3 runs to 15 residues. Germline CDR1 reads SGHTA; CDR2 reads FQGNSA. Trimming took off 1 base at V and 10 bases at J, with 17 bases between the two ends. CDR3 region: CASSLEVGGGGEQFF. The CDR3 coding sequence is TGTGCCAGCAGCTTAGAGGTGGGCGGGGGCGGGGAGCAGTTCTTC.

The table lists this clone with a count of one. CDR3: CASSLTVLDYGYTF. As DNA, the CDR3 is TGTGCCAGCAGCCTGACAGTATTGGACTATGGCTACACCTTC. The gene calls are TRBV2 and TRBJ1-2; TRBD1 might be the D (5 bases). V dropped 6 bases and J dropped 3 bases, with 14 bases sitting between them. This CDR3 contains 14 residues. Germline V gene sequence: CDR1 SNHLY, CDR2 FYNNEI.

This clone has only a few counts. This chain uses TRBV2 with TRBJ2-7; possibly TRBD1 for D (6 bases). The ends were cut back, 6 bases at V and 0 bases at J, with 12 bases in the middle. The CDR3 covers 14 residues. The germline V gene encodes CDR1 SNHLY and CDR2 FYNNEI. CDR3 in amino acids: CASSPGQSSYEQYF. CDR3 nucleotides: TGTGCCAGCAGCCCCGGACAGAGCTCCTACGAGCAGTACTTC.

The chain links TRBV2 to TRBJ2-7; D is undetermined. The CDR3 length is 15 residues. Germline V gene data show CDR1 as SNHLY and CDR2 as FYNNEI. V was trimmed by 3 bases and J by 3 bases, leaving 15 bases between them. This chain's CDR3 is CASSDPTEAGYEQYF. The CDR3 nucleotides are TGTGCCAGCAGTGACCCGACCGAAGCAGGCTACGAGCAGTACTTC.

J is TRBJ1-6 and V is TRBV2, with D possibly TRBD1 on 6 matching bases. The V gene lost 8 bases and the J gene lost 9 bases, with 17 bases spanning the gap. Germline assignment: CDR1 SNHLY and CDR2 FYNNEI. The CDR3 is 14 residues long. Written as DNA, the CDR3 is TGTGCCAGCTCTCAAACAGGGCCTCCTTCACCCCTCCACTTT. As protein: CASSQTGPPSPLHF.

The CDR3 nucleotides read TGTGCCAGCAGCTCCGCGGGGCAGCCACCCTCATCGGAGCAGTACTTC. As protein: CASSSAGQPPSSEQYF. The genes are TRBV11-2 and TRBJ2-7, with a possible D match to TRBD2 (6 bases). V was shortened by 4 bases and J by 7 bases, with 23 bases between the two germline ends. This CDR3 is 16 amino acids long. CDR1 is SGHAT and CDR2 is FQNNGV in the germline V gene.

This clone has just one count. This sequence joins TRBV14 and TRBJ2-3, with D possibly TRBD2 on 7 matching bases. The germline V gene encodes CDR1 SGHDN and CDR2 FVKESK. V was trimmed by 5 bases and J by 2 bases, leaving 14 bases between them. CDR3 length: 15 residues. CDR3: CASSFARGATDTQYF. DNA for the CDR3: TGTGCCAGCAGCTTCGCCCGGGGGGCCACAGATACGCAGTATTTT.

This chain joins TRBV7-6 and TRBJ1-3, with a tentative D call TRBD1 (6 bases). The CDR3 length is 14 residues. V lost 4 bases, J lost 4 bases, and 11 bases lay in between. CDR1 and CDR2 (germline): SGHVS, FNYEAQ. Here the CDR3 DNA reads TGTGCCAGCAGCTCCCAGGGGTCCGGAAACACCATATATTTT. It yields the protein CASSSQGSGNTIYF.